The present T cell receptor beta chain was sequenced within a study of T cell changes during pregnancy in multiple sclerosis. The data were produced by immunoSEQ multiplex PCR, yet TCRdb's version contains in-frame clones alone and is incomplete. The table shows about 47,000 clones, with over 75% occurring only once. This TCR was recovered from a female donor with multiple sclerosis, enrolled in a pregnancy study. Sample: CD8+ T cells from peripheral blood mononuclear cells, taken in the second trimester of pregnancy.

CDR3 region: CASSPFGTEAFF. In nucleotides, the CDR3 is TGTGCCAGCAGTCCCTTCGGCACTGAAGCTTTCTTT. The chain combines TRBV6-1 with TRBJ1-1; no definite D call. The V gene lost 5 bases and the J gene lost 4 bases, with 8 bases spanning the gap. CDR1 MNHNS and CDR2 SASEGT come from the germline V gene. CDR3 length: 12 amino acids.